A selection of T cell receptor beta chains follows, all from one sample in a study of cytotoxic CD8 clonotypes in ibrutinib-treated CLL. This table comes from immunoSEQ multiplex PCR, and its TCRdb copy is limited to in-frame clones, with some not included. The table includes around 150,000 clones, approximately 80% detected once. The sequences come from PBMCs, collected after 36 months of ibrutinib treatment. Every receptor here comes from a human donor with chronic lymphocytic leukemia. CDR3s leave out the opening cysteine and the closing phenylalanine or tryptophan. Part of the rows lack a size; the others show once, few, many or a class for expanded clones.

v_gene: TRBV27; abundance: -; j_gene: TRBJ2-2; CDR3aa: ASSLVAGDGTGELF
v_gene: TRBV2; abundance: -; j_gene: TRBJ1-5; CDR3aa: ASRADGDNQPQH
v_gene: TRBV11-2; abundance: many; j_gene: TRBJ1-1; CDR3aa: ASIPGTGGSEAF
v_gene: TRBV6-1; abundance: -; j_gene: TRBJ2-7; CDR3aa: ASSEAHGYHEQY
v_gene: TRBV4-2; abundance: -; j_gene: TRBJ2-7; CDR3aa: ASSQGAGGWYEQY
v_gene: TRBV5-1; abundance: -; j_gene: TRBJ2-7; CDR3aa: ASSLEVGGGGEQY
v_gene: TRBV5-1; abundance: -; j_gene: TRBJ2-5; CDR3aa: ASSLPGLQETQY
v_gene: TRBV11-2; abundance: few; j_gene: TRBJ2-7; CDR3aa: ASSFGTGLYEQY
v_gene: TRBV4-2; abundance: -; j_gene: TRBJ1-4; CDR3aa: ASSAHRVANEKLF
v_gene: TRBV18; abundance: once; j_gene: TRBJ2-1; CDR3aa: ASSPLAGSYNEQF
v_gene: TRBV5-1; abundance: -; j_gene: TRBJ1-2; CDR3aa: ASSLVAGNSYGYT
v_gene: TRBV6-5; abundance: -; j_gene: TRBJ2-7; CDR3aa: ASSYGPGGYEQY
v_gene: TRBV29-1; abundance: -; j_gene: TRBJ1-1; CDR3aa: SVEDLGLYAAF
v_gene: TRBV6-5; abundance: -; j_gene: TRBJ1-1; CDR3aa: ASSYAHDSTEAF
v_gene: TRBV29-1; abundance: -; j_gene: TRBJ2-7; CDR3aa: SGNPGQVYEQY
v_gene: TRBV4-1; abundance: once; j_gene: TRBJ2-7; CDR3aa: ASSQGPTAYEQY
v_gene: TRBV10-3; abundance: -; j_gene: TRBJ2-1; CDR3aa: AISDRAVGNEQF
v_gene: TRBV9; abundance: -; j_gene: TRBJ1-1; CDR3aa: ASSVADSGRSLVVNTEAF
v_gene: TRBV2; abundance: few; j_gene: TRBJ1-2; CDR3aa: ASRGGYGYT
v_gene: TRBV28; abundance: -; j_gene: TRBJ1-6; CDR3aa: ASSFRVAGLH
v_gene: TRBV27; abundance: -; j_gene: TRBJ2-1; CDR3aa: ASSWGGGTNNEQF
v_gene: TRBV5-4; abundance: -; j_gene: TRBJ1-2; CDR3aa: ASSLFSPRNYGYT
v_gene: TRBV15; abundance: -; j_gene: TRBJ1-6; CDR3aa: ATRPGALSPLH
v_gene: TRBV28; abundance: -; j_gene: TRBJ2-5; CDR3aa: ASSLSGGETQY
v_gene: TRBV5-6; abundance: -; j_gene: TRBJ1-4; CDR3aa: ASSFSGGAGEKLF
v_gene: TRBV27; abundance: -; j_gene: TRBJ1-1; CDR3aa: ASSLSKAQGNTEAF
v_gene: TRBV10-2; abundance: -; j_gene: TRBJ2-1; CDR3aa: ASSEWERGYNEQF
v_gene: TRBV6-5; abundance: -; j_gene: TRBJ1-1; CDR3aa: ASRTPGTSRRAF
v_gene: TRBV7-9; abundance: many; j_gene: TRBJ2-3; CDR3aa: ASSLEFTGDGTDTQY
v_gene: TRBV27; abundance: -; j_gene: TRBJ2-1; CDR3aa: ASWTSGIYNEQF
v_gene: TRBV7-9; abundance: -; j_gene: TRBJ1-1; CDR3aa: ASSLSGETEAF
v_gene: TRBV9; abundance: -; j_gene: TRBJ2-7; CDR3aa: ASSAFRGLAEIYEQY